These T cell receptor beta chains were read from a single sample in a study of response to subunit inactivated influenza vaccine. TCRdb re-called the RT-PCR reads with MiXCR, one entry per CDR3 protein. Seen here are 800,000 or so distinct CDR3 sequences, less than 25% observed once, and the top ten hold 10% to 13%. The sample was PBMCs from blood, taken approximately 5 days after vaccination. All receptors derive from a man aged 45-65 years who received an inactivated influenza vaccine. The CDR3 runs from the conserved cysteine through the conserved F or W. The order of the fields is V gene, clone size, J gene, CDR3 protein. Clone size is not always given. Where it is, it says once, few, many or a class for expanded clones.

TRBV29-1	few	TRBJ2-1	CSVDEGERPNNEQFF
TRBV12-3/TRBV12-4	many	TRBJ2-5	CASSFGTGQETQYF
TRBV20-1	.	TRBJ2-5	CSAKYSTSGRKETQYF
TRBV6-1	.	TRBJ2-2	CASTVAWGSTGELFF
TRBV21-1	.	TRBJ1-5	CASSKTGGQTRDFRQPQHF
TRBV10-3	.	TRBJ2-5	CAISETGETQYF
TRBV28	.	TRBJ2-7	CASSRLGTGLEEQYF
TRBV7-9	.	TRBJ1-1	CASSQDMVTFF
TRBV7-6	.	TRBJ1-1	CASSYRLPEGVTTEAFF
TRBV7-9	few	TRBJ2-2	CASSTETTGELFF
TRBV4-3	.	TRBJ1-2	CASSQDRTGTRINYGYTF
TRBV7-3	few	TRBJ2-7	CASSFLVACRGYEQYF
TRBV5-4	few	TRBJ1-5	CASSLDLGGVQPQHF
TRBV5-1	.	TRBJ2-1	CASSHDRGSYNEQFF
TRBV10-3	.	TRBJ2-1	CAISDSLSSYNEQFF
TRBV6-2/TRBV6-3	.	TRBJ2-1	CASRGLSADEQFF
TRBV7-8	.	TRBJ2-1	CASSLFAGGLYNEQFF
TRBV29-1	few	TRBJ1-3	CSVFTGSGNTIYF
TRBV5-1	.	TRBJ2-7	CASSPGGISVYEQYF
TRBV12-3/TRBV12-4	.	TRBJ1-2	CASTPGGREYGYTF
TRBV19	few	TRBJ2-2	CASRRRTSGTNTGELFF
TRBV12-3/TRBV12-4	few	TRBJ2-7	CASSSRTVEQYF
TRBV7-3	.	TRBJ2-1	CASSLTPNEQFF
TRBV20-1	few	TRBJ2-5	CSALFAGGGETQYF
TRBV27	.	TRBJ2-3	CASSRGTPLGVDTQYF
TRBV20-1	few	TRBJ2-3	CSARDRVGFTDTQYF
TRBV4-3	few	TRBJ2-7	CASSQGDGPYEQYF
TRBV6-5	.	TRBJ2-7	CASSYTGGTYEQYF
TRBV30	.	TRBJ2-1	CAWSPKGLADYNEQFF
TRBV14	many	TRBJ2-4	CASSQTGVGAKNIQYF
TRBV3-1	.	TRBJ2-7	CASSGGAMSSYEQYF
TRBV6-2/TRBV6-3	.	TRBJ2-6	CASSNPGTMDSSGANVLTF
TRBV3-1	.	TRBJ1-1	CASTNAGSEAFF
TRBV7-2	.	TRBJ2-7	CASSPSSLHSYEQYF
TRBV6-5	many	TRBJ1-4	CASSYPPRGRDEKLFF